Described below is a single T cell receptor beta chain sequence and its context. What antigen it recognizes has not been identified. No qualities accompany the bases; no much larger clone lies one base away. Systemically healthy Caucasian individuals from Russia, approximately 39 in total and aged about 6 to 95 years, were included as donors. Ten milliliters of peripheral blood were drawn from each donor into EDTA-treated Vacutainer tubes. PBMCs were isolated by Ficoll-Paque density-gradient centrifugation, with at least 6 million obtained per sample. Trizol reagent was used to extract total RNA from PBMCs, with at least 5 micrograms per sample. For every donor, flow cytometry on a PBMC aliquot measured the percentage of naive CD45RAhigh/CD27high T cells. The library was produced with 5' RACE. Sequencing was performed on an Illumina HiSeq 2500. A second PCR of about 7 to 12 cycles was performed with a sample-barcoded 5' primer and a J-beta primer mix. A unique molecular identifier was introduced onto each TCR beta cDNA molecule by a template-switch 5' adaptor carrying 12 random nucleotides. Each sample yielded at least 2.5 million CDR3-containing paired-end reads. All of the RNA was converted into first-strand cDNA using the Mint cDNA synthesis kit, with a TRBC-specific oligonucleotide serving as the primer. Following uracil-DNA glycosylase treatment, a first 18-cycle PCR with universal primers M1SS and BC2_uni_R was performed on all cDNA. The authors' analysis ran thus. Each sample was normalized by randomly selecting 1 million high-quality reads, each carrying a distinct molecular identifier. Reads sharing molecular identifiers were discarded rather than binned into consensus sequences. CDR3 identification, clonotype clustering and error correction used MiTCR with a Q25 quality threshold and the strictest error-elimination algorithm. A nonparametric unseen species model with Euler transformation was used to estimate a lower bound on total TCR beta diversity. TCRdb reanalyzed the raw reads on its own, using fastp at Q25 for trimming and MiXCR for clone calling, and kept in-frame beta chains. Rows are unified per CDR3 protein, each entry keeping the most common DNA and genes. The V and J calls were not made by the authors but by TCRdb's processing. A total of about 1 million distinct CDR3 sequences appear in this sample, 35% to 50% of them only once. The ten biggest clones cover 18% of the sample.

The germline V and J ends show losses of 10 bases and 1 base respectively, and no gene match explains 16 bases of the junction. The CDR3 spans 17 residues, from the cysteine through the phenylalanine. Kept here is only the CDR3 DNA, which spans 51 bases and is read in frame from base 1. CDR1 is given as MNHNS and CDR2 as SASEGT, both from the germline V gene. The sample is drawn from a study of blood T cells in healthy people across ages (dated by TCRdb to the mid-2010s). At the level of the whole study: In model experiments, template switching captured about one uniquely barcoded TCR beta cDNA molecule for every two T cells. Using deep sequencing normalized with unique cDNA molecular identifiers, the study measured how TCR beta repertoire diversity changes with age. The donors were divided into four age groups: young (average around 15 years), middle-aged (under 40), aged (about 62) and long-lived (approximately 74). To avoid experimental bias, donors of different ages were randomly spread across the sequencing lanes. Using the same blood draw, the study looked at two additional independent replicas of 1 million unique cDNA reads for two donors, one aged 18 to 30 and the other aged 80 or older.

Overall study results and their limits: Estimates of total diversity from one million sequenced T cells were regarded as lower bounds and underestimates. Compared with the aged group, the long-lived group had more naive CD4+ T cells, fewer expanded clones and increased TCR diversity, suggesting age selection. As age increased, observed TCR beta diversity per million T cells dropped in a roughly linear way, and a significant reduction was already evident by age approximately 40. The percentage of naive T cells measured by flow cytometry correlated strongly with observed TCR beta diversity. Because donor CMV infection status was unknown, age-related changes in expanded clonotypes were potentially confounded. Bulk unsorted PBMC profiling prevented conclusive comparison of naive and antigen-experienced compartments.

The receptor's source is a woman aged 55-69 years in good health. Sample: blood. The sequence is built from TRBV6-1 and TRBJ2-3; TRBD2 fits 8 bases in the junction. The DNA sequence follows: TGTGCCATTGCGGGGGGCAGGATTGTGAGGCGCACAGATACGCAGTATTTT. Translation gives CAIAGGRIVRRTDTQYF.